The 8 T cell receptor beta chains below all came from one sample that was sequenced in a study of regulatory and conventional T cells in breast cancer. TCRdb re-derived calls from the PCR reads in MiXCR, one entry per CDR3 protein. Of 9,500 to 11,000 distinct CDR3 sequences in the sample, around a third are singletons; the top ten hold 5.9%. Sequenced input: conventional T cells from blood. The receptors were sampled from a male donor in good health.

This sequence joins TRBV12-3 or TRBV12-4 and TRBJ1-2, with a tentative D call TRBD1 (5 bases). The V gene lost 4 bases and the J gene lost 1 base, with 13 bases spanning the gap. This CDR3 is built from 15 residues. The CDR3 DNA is TGTGCCAGCAGTTATACGGGGGGACGTAACTATGGCTACACCTTC. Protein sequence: CASSYTGGRNYGYTF.

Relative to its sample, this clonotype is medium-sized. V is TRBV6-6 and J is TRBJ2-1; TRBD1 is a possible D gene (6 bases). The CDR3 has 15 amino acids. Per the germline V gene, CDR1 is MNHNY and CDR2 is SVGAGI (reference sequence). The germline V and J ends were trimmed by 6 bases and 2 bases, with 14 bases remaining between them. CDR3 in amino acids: CASSSPGDAYNEQFF. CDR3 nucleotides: TGTGCCAGCAGCTCTCCAGGGGACGCCTACAATGAGCAGTTCTTC.

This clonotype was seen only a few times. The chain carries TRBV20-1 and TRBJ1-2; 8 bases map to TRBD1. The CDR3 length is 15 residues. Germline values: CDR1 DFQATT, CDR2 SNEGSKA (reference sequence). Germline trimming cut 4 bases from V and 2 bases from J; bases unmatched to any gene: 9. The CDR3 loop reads CSATPFRGQNYGYTF. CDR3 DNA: TGCAGTGCTACCCCTTTCAGGGGGCAAAACTATGGCTACACCTTC.

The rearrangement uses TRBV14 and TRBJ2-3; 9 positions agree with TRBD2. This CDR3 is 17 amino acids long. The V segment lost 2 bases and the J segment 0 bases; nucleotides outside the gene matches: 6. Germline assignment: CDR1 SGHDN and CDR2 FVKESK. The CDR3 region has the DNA TGTGCCAGCAGCCAATGGACGACTAGCGGAAGCACAGATACGCAGTATTTT. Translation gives CASSQWTTSGSTDTQYF.

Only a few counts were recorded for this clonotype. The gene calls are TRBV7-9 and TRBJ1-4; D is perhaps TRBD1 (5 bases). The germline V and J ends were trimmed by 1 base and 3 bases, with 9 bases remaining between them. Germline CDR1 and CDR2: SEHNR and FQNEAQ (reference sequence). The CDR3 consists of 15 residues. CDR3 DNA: TGTGCCAGCAGCTTAGGAGGGGTGCCTAATGAAAAACTGTTTTTT. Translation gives CASSLGGVPNEKLFF.

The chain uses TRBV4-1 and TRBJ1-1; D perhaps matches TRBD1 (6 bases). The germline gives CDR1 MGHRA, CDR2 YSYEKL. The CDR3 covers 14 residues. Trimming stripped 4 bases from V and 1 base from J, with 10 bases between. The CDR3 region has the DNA TGCGCCAGCAGCCGCTTAGGGGGGAACACTGAAGCTTTCTTT. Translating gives CASSRLGGNTEAFF.

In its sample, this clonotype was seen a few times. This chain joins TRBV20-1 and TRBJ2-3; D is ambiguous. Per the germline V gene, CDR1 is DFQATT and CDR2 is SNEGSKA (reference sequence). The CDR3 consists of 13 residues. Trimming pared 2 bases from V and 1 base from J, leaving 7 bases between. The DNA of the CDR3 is TGCAGTGCTAGAATCGACGGCACAGATACGCAGTATTTT. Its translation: CSARIDGTDTQYF.

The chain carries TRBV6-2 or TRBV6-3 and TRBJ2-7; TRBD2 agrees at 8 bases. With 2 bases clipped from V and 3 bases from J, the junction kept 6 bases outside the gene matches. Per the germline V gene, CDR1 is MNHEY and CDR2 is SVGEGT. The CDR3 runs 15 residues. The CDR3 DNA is TGTGCCAGCAGTTACCTGGCGGGGGGAGTCTACGAGCAGTACTTC. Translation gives CASSYLAGGVYEQYF.